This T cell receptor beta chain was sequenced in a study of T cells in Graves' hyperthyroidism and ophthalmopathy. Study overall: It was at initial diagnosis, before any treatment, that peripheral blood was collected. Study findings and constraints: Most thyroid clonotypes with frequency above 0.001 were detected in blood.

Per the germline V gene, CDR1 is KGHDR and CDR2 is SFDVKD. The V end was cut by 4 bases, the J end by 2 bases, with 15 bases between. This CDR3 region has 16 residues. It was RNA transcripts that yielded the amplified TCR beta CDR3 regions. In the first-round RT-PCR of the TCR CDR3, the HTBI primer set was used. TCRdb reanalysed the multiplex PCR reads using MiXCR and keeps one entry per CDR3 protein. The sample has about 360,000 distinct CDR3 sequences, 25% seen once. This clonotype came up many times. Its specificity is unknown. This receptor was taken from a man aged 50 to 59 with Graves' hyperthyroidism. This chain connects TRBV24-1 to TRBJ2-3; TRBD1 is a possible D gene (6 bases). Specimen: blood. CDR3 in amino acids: CATSDPRDTNTDTQYF. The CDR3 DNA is TGTGCCACCAGTGACCCCCGGGACACGAACACAGATACGCAGTATTTT.